The 14 T cell receptor beta chains below were found in one sample sequenced in a study of shared clonotypes between healthy human individuals. Produced via immunoSEQ multiplex PCR; TCRdb's table is partial and in-frame only. The profile covers 2 million to 3 million clones, with approximately 93% appearing a single time and approximately 0.36% taken by the ten largest. Sample: naive CD4+ T cells from PBMCs. Subset noted: CD45RA+ positively selected. These receptors were collected from a young man in good health. Some clones in this sample may be carry-over from other donors' samples.

CDR3 region: CASSVVGVFKETQYF. The CDR3 nucleotides read TGTGCCAGCAGCGTAGTAGGGGTCTTCAAAGAGACCCAGTACTTC. This chain links TRBV9 with TRBJ2-5, with TRBD1 as a possible D gene (5 bases). This CDR3 has 15 amino acids. Between the trimmed V and J ends, which lost 0 bases and 3 bases, there was a span of 12 bases. The germline V gene encodes CDR1 SGDLS and CDR2 YYNGEE.

The chain is built from TRBV2 and TRBJ1-2; 7 positions match TRBD1. J lost 0 bases, V lost 5 bases, and 6 bases had no gene match. CDR3 length: 15 residues. CDR1 is SNHLY and CDR2 is FYNNEI in the germline V gene. DNA for the CDR3: TGTGCCAGCAGTCTTCAGGGGACAGCTAACTATGGCTACACCTTC. This codes for CASSLQGTANYGYTF. The full variable domain, its missing parts supplied by reference TRBV2 and TRBJ1-2, is EPEVTQTPSHQVTQMGQEVILRCVPISNHLYFYWYRQILGQKVEFLVSFYNNEISEKSEIFDDQFSVERPDGSNFTLKIRSTKLEDSAMYFCASSLQGTANYGYTFGSGTRLTVV.

The rearrangement uses TRBV6-5 and TRBJ2-7; either TRBD1 or TRBD2 may supply D (5 bases each). Germline V gives CDR1 MNHEY, CDR2 SVGAGI. CDR3 length equals 14 residues. Trimming pared 5 bases from V and 2 bases from J, leaving 13 bases between. The CDR3 DNA is TGTGCCAGCAGTCTAGCAGGGTTGGCCTACGAGCAGTACTTC. This gives the protein CASSLAGLAYEQYF.

In this sample, this clone turned up once. This rearrangement joins TRBV2 to TRBJ1-3; TRBD1 agrees at 8 bases. Looked up from germline, CDR1 is SNHLY and CDR2 is FYNNEI. This CDR3 is built from 16 residues. J gave up 0 bases and V 4 bases, and 5 bases lay outside the gene matches. The CDR3: CASSADRADSGNTIYF. For the CDR3, the DNA is TGTGCCAGCAGTGCGGACAGGGCCGACTCTGGAAACACCATATATTTT.

This clone was counted a few times. The chain couples TRBV9 to TRBJ1-4; D ambiguous. Between the trimmed V and J ends, which lost 0 bases and 10 bases, there was a span of 10 bases. The CDR3 extends over 13 amino acids. CDR1 and CDR2 from the germline V gene are SGDLS and YYNGEE. CDR3 nucleotides: TGTGCCAGCAGCGTAGGTCCCGACGGAAAACTGTTTTTT. Translating gives CASSVGPDGKLFF.

The V and J genes are TRBV6-5 and TRBJ2-5; 10 positions match TRBD2. The CDR3 is made up of 15 amino acids. V dropped 0 bases and J dropped 5; count of bases not matched to a gene: 3. Germline CDR1 and CDR2: MNHEY and SVGAGI. The CDR3 loop reads CASSYSLTSGETQYF. DNA of the CDR3: TGTGCCAGCAGTTACTCATTGACTAGCGGGGAGACCCAGTACTTC.

This clone was recorded once. The rearrangement uses TRBV6-1 and TRBJ2-2, with 8 bases that match TRBD2. The CDR3 is made up of 15 amino acids. The germline CDR1 and CDR2 sequences are MNHNS and SASEGT. Trimming removed 6 bases from V and 5 bases from J; junction bases left unmatched: 8. CDR3 in DNA: TGTGCCAGCAGCTTTAGCGGGGTTTGGACCGGGGAGCTGTTTTTT. Translating gives CASSFSGVWTGELFF.

This clone was observed a single time. This chain uses TRBV30 with TRBJ1-5; no clear D gene. Per germline, CDR1 GTSNPN and CDR2 SVGIG (reference sequence). V lost 2 bases and J lost 7, with 18 bases in between. CDR3 length: 15 residues. The CDR3 region is CAWSSTPRAGQPQHF. The DNA of the CDR3 is TGTGCCTGGAGTTCAACCCCGAGGGCTGGGCAGCCCCAGCATTTT.

On this clone itself: In the same sample, other DNA sequences code for this CDR3. The V and J genes are TRBV7-9 and TRBJ2-1, with TRBD2 identical over 11 bases. The CDR3 has 16 amino acids. The junction had 2 bases not matched to a gene; V was cut back by 2 bases and J by 2 bases. Per germline, CDR1 SEHNR and CDR2 FQNEAQ (reference sequence). CDR3 in amino acids: CASSLLAGGPYNEQFF. The CDR3 nucleotides are TGTGCCAGCAGCTTACTAGCGGGAGGACCCTACAATGAGCAGTTCTTC. The full variable domain, with the rest looked up from reference TRBV7-9 and TRBJ2-1, is DTGVSQNPRHKITKRGQNVTFRCDPISEHNRLYWYRQTLGQGPEFLTYFQNEAQLEKSRLLSDRFSAERPKGSFSTLEIQRTEQGDSAMYLCASSLLAGGPYNEQFFGPGTRLTVL.

This chain links TRBV2 with TRBJ2-1; D is possibly TRBD1 (5 bases). V shed 2 bases and J shed 8 bases, with 7 bases lying between them. The CDR3 spans 12 residues. The germline gives CDR1 SNHLY, CDR2 FYNNEI. The CDR3 reads CASSERTYEQFF. CDR3 sequence (DNA): TGTGCCAGCAGTGAACGGACATATGAGCAGTTCTTC.

There are a few counts of this clone. The gene calls are TRBV29-1 and TRBJ1-2; D might be TRBD1 (5 bases). Germline loops: CDR1 SQVTM, CDR2 ANQGSEA. The CDR3 contains 13 residues. V was trimmed by 2 bases and J by 3 bases, leaving 10 bases between them. CDR3 in DNA: TGCAGCGTTGAATCTGGGACCGACTATGGCTACACCTTC. Protein: CSVESGTDYGYTF.

The chain links TRBV6-1 to TRBJ1-4; no firm D call. Germline CDR1 MNHNS, CDR2 SASEGT. The CDR3 contains 17 residues. V was shortened by 4 bases and J by 0 bases, with 15 bases between the two germline ends. The CDR3 protein is CASSAQGKPPTNEKLFF. The CDR3, as DNA: TGTGCCAGCAGTGCCCAAGGAAAGCCACCAACTAATGAAAAACTGTTTTTT.

The rearrangement uses TRBV18 and TRBJ2-3, with 8 bases aligning to TRBD2. Germline lookup yields CDR1 KGHSH and CDR2 LQKENI. J was trimmed by 6 bases and V by 4 bases; bases with no gene match: 15. There are 17 residues in the CDR3. The CDR3 protein is CASSRYQSREVQDTQYF. In DNA, the CDR3 is TGTGCCAGCTCACGCTACCAATCGCGGGAGGTACAGGATACGCAGTATTTT.

The chain employs TRBV5-1 and TRBJ2-7; the D gene is possibly TRBD2 (6 bases). Germline V lookup: CDR1 SGHRS, CDR2 YFSETQ. This CDR3 region has 14 residues. Trimming pared 4 bases from V and 2 bases from J, leaving 13 bases between. CDR3 DNA: TGCGCCAGCAGCCCGGGAGTGGCCCCCTACGAGCAGTACTTC. It yields the protein CASSPGVAPYEQYF.